The 32 T cell receptor beta chains given below trace back to one sample, sequenced in a study of naive and memory T cell subsets. The beta constant-region primer was an equimolar mix of two oligonucleotides covering TRBC1 and TRBC2. Ligated cDNA was amplified by four rounds of PCR with nested alpha and beta constant-region primers and SP2. TCRdb called the UMI-ligation and nested PCR reads again in MiXCR, with one record for every CDR3 protein. The sample records some 30,000 distinct CDR3 sequences, around 18% being singletons. What was sequenced was effector memory CD4+ T cells from blood. Subset defined: effector memory, CD45RA- CD27-. The source of these receptors is a human donor in good health.

The chain joins TRBV18 to TRBJ1-4, with D tentatively TRBD1 (5 bases). Germline V gives CDR1 KGHSH, CDR2 LQKENI. The CDR3 contains 14 residues. The V and J ends lost 5 bases and 5 bases respectively, with 12 bases between them. The CDR3 spells CASSFTRDNEKLFF. The CDR3 coding sequence is TGTGCCAGCTCATTTACCCGGGACAATGAAAAACTGTTTTTT. The whole variable domain, remainder taken from reference TRBV18 and TRBJ1-4, is NAGVMQNPRHLVRRRGQEARLRCSPMKGHSHVYWYRQLPEEGLKFMVYLQKENIIDESGMPKERFSAEFPKEGPSILRIQQVVRGDSAAYFCASSFTRDNEKLFFGSGTQLSVL.

This rearrangement joins TRBV9 to TRBJ2-2; 8 bases match TRBD2. The CDR3 runs to 15 residues. The V segment lost 1 base and the J segment 7 bases; nucleotides outside the gene matches: 6. Germline CDR1 and CDR2: SGDLS and YYNGEE. This CDR3 reads CASSVTSGGVGELFF. The CDR3 DNA follows: TGTGCCAGCAGCGTAACTAGCGGAGGGGTCGGGGAGCTGTTTTTT.

This clonotype was counted once. The chain combines TRBV7-9 with TRBJ1-2; D gene unclear. Germline loops: CDR1 SEHNR, CDR2 FQNEAQ (reference sequence). Trimming removed 0 bases at V and 8 bases at J, with 10 bases between. The CDR3 is 13 amino acids. In nucleotides, the CDR3 is TGTGCCAGCAGCTTAGCGGATGCAGGCGGCTACACCTTC. This codes for CASSLADAGGYTF.

The sample holds many counts of this clonotype. The V and J genes are TRBV30 and TRBJ1-4; TRBD1 might be the D (5 bases). Germline V gene sequence: CDR1 GTSNPN, CDR2 SVGIG (reference sequence). V lost 2 bases and J 8 bases, leaving 15 bases between the germline ends. The CDR3 covers 14 residues. The CDR3 bases are TGTGCCTGGAGTTTTTCAGGACAAGGGGAAAAACTGTTTTTT. Encoded protein: CAWSFSGQGEKLFF. The whole variable domain, filled in from reference TRBV30 and TRBJ1-4, reads SQTIHQWPATLVQPVGSPLSLECTVEGTSNPNLYWYRQAAGRGLQLLFYSVGIGQISSEVPQNLSASRPQDRQFILSSKKLLLSDSGFYLCAWSFSGQGEKLFFGSGTQLSVL.

This clonotype was detected a few times. The chain uses TRBV24-1 and TRBJ1-1; weak D call: TRBD1 (5 bases). The CDR3 length is 13 residues. Trimming removed 9 bases from V and 7 bases from J, with 17 bases in between. The germline V gene encodes CDR1 KGHDR and CDR2 SFDVKD. CDR3 nucleotides: TGTGCCACCTCCACCGTGGGGGGGGGTGAAGCTTTCTTT. It is translated as CATSTVGGGEAFF.

V usage is TRBV25-1 and J usage is TRBJ2-2, with no clear D. The V gene lost 8 bases and the J gene lost 0 bases, with 10 bases spanning the gap. CDR3 length: 14 residues. Germline values: CDR1 MGHDK, CDR2 SYGVNS. The CDR3 loop is CASSRAANTGELFF. Here the CDR3 DNA reads TGTGCCAGCTCACGCGCGGCGAACACCGGGGAGCTGTTTTTT.

This clonotype was counted a few times. The chain employs TRBV9 and TRBJ2-7; 9 bases map to TRBD2. Germline values: CDR1 SGDLS, CDR2 YYNGEE. The CDR3 spans 14 residues. V was pared by 2 bases and J by 4 bases, with 4 bases of the junction left unmatched. The CDR3 spells CASSVGSGSYEQYF. The CDR3 nucleotides read TGTGCCAGCAGCGTTGGTAGCGGGAGTTACGAGCAGTACTTC.

The J gene is TRBJ2-1, the V gene TRBV30; D ambiguous. CDR3 length equals 12 residues. Germline loops: CDR1 GTSNPN, CDR2 SVGIG (reference sequence). Deletions cut 4 bases from V and 6 bases from J, with 10 bases between. CDR3 in amino acids: CAWTRTSNEQFF. CDR3 nucleotides: TGTGCCTGGACAAGGACCTCCAATGAGCAGTTCTTC.

This clonotype was counted ten times or more. The genes are TRBV28 and TRBJ1-6, with a weak D call TRBD1 (5 bases). Trimming stripped 4 bases from V and 1 base from J, with 11 bases between. The CDR3 loop spans 16 amino acids. Per the germline V gene, CDR1 is MDHEN and CDR2 is SYDVKM. CDR3 sequence: CASSSSRGSYNSPLHF. The CDR3 coding sequence is TGTGCCAGCAGTTCTAGTCGGGGGTCCTATAATTCACCCCTCCACTTT.

This clonotype has more than one count but fewer than ten. The rearrangement joins TRBV7-9 to TRBJ2-1; D unclear. In germline, CDR1 is SEHNR, CDR2 FQNEAQ (reference sequence). The CDR3 loop spans 15 amino acids. The ends were cut back, 5 bases at V and 0 bases at J, with 11 bases in the middle. The CDR3 spells CASSLLRSSYNEQFF. For the CDR3, the DNA is TGTGCCAGCAGCCTTTTGAGGAGCTCCTACAATGAGCAGTTCTTC.

The V and J genes are TRBV10-3 and TRBJ2-5; the D is unclear. The CDR3 contains 13 residues. Trimming stripped 0 bases from V and 5 bases from J, with 7 bases between. Per the germline V gene, CDR1 is ENHRY and CDR2 is SYGVKD. The CDR3 sequence: CAISESLGETQYF. CDR3 nucleotides: TGTGCCATCAGTGAGTCTTTAGGGGAGACCCAGTACTTC.

The rearrangement joins TRBV5-1 to TRBJ1-2, with a tentative D call TRBD1 (5 bases). Trimming removed 3 bases at V and 6 bases at J, with 12 bases between. CDR1 is SGHRS, CDR2 YFSETQ, per germline. The CDR3 extends over 13 amino acids. The CDR3 sequence is CASSSTATNGYTF. The CDR3 DNA sequence: TGCGCCAGCAGCTCGACAGCAACGAATGGCTACACCTTC.

This clonotype was observed a single time. The chain joins TRBV27 to TRBJ2-7, with D possibly being TRBD1 (5 bases). The V end lost 6 bases, the J end lost 0 bases, and 9 bases lay between the germline ends. The CDR3 totals 13 residues. CDR1 and CDR2 from the germline V gene are MNHEY and SMNVEV (reference sequence). The CDR3 reads CASRTVHSYEQYF. The CDR3 DNA sequence: TGTGCCAGCAGGACAGTCCACTCCTACGAGCAGTACTTC.

The chain employs TRBV11-2 and TRBJ1-1; no clear D. Trimming stripped 5 bases from V and 4 bases from J, with 14 bases between. The CDR3 has 14 amino acids. Germline CDR1 reads SGHAT; CDR2 reads FQNNGV. The CDR3 region is CASSPSWGGTEAFF. The CDR3 DNA reads as TGTGCCAGCAGCCCCAGTTGGGGAGGCACTGAAGCTTTCTTT.

By share, this clonotype ranks as medium-sized (0.01 to 0.1%). The J gene is TRBJ2-3, the V gene TRBV7-2; 9 bases map to TRBD2. Germline values: CDR1 SGHTA, CDR2 FQGNSA. CDR3 length: 17 residues. V gave up 0 bases and J gave up 2 bases; unmatched junction bases: 6. This chain's CDR3 is CASSLAASGTITDTQYF. CDR3 nucleotides: TGTGCCAGCAGCTTAGCGGCTAGCGGGACGATCACAGATACGCAGTATTTT.

V usage is TRBV20-1 and J usage is TRBJ2-1, with TRBD2 matching over 9 bases. CDR1 is DFQATT and CDR2 is SNEGSKA in the germline V gene (reference sequence). The V and J ends lost 6 bases and 6 bases, in that order; junction bases with no gene match: 12. This CDR3 contains 15 residues. The chain's CDR3 is CSASTARGRANEQFF. The CDR3 nucleotides read TGCAGTGCCAGTACAGCGCGCGGGAGGGCCAATGAGCAGTTCTTC.

V gene TRBV20-1 combines with J gene TRBJ2-1, with a tentative D call TRBD2 (6 bases). This CDR3 spans 12 amino acids. The ends were cut back, 0 bases at V and 15 bases at J, with 15 bases in the middle. Germline CDR1 DFQATT, CDR2 SNEGSKA (reference sequence). As DNA, the CDR3 is TGCAGTGCTAGAGATGGGGCGGGGTTGCCGTTCTTC. The encoded protein is CSARDGAGLPFF.

This clonotype was seen a single time. The V and J genes are TRBV12-3 or TRBV12-4 and TRBJ1-4, with D maybe TRBD1 (6 bases). The germline V and J ends were trimmed by 5 bases and 5 bases, with 15 bases remaining between them. The CDR3 is made up of 15 amino acids. In DNA, the CDR3 is TGTGCCAGCAGTCCCCTAGGGGGGAAAAATGAAAAACTGTTTTTT. This gives the protein CASSPLGGKNEKLFF.

The chain joins TRBV21-1 to TRBJ1-5. TRBV21-1 is deemed a pseudogene. The length of the CDR3 is 13 residues. This CDR3 is CASTWGDNQPQHF. The DNA for the CDR3 is TGTGCCAGCACCTGGGGTGATAATCAGCCCCAGCATTTT.

This clonotype was seen at least ten times. This sequence joins TRBV20-1 and TRBJ2-3; the match to TRBD1 covers 8 bases. The germline CDR1 and CDR2 sequences are DFQATT and SNEGSKA (reference sequence). The CDR3 extends over 11 amino acids. V trimming: 6 bases; J trimming: 6 bases; junction bases outside the gene matches: 2. The CDR3 sequence is CSAWTGDTQYF. The CDR3 nucleotides read TGCAGTGCATGGACAGGGGATACGCAGTATTTT.

This clonotype showed up many times. The V and J genes are TRBV12-3 or TRBV12-4 and TRBJ1-1; D not certain. The CDR3 is made up of 14 amino acids. V lost 3 bases and J lost 1, with 9 bases in between. The DNA for the CDR3 is TGTGCCAGCAGTTTGCAACATCAGAACACTGAAGCTTTCTTT. Translation gives CASSLQHQNTEAFF.

This clonotype has just a few counts. The chain carries TRBV20-1 and TRBJ2-7, with D uncertain. The CDR3 is 14 residues long. CDR1 DFQATT and CDR2 SNEGSKA come from the germline V gene (reference sequence). Trimming cost V 1 base and J 4 bases, with 14 bases left between them. The CDR3 loop is CSARVGITTYEQYF. The CDR3 region has the DNA TGCAGTGCTAGAGTGGGGATCACCACATACGAGCAGTACTTC.

The chain carries TRBV6-5 and TRBJ2-5; 10 positions agree with TRBD1. CDR1 and CDR2 (germline): MNHEY, SVGAGI. This CDR3 region has 15 residues. V shed 5 bases, J shed 3 bases, and the junction held 6 bases outside the gene matches. The CDR3 DNA follows: TGTGCCAGCAGTGGATGGACAGGGGGAGAAGAGACCCAGTACTTC. Translating it yields CASSGWTGGEETQYF.

In its sample, this clonotype was seen a few times. V and J are TRBV3-1 and TRBJ1-1; a possible D gene is TRBD1 (5 bases). The CDR3 loop spans 14 amino acids. V lost 2 bases to trimming and J lost 6 bases, with 13 bases between them. Germline CDR1 is LGHDT and CDR2 is YNNKEL (reference sequence). The DNA of the CDR3 is TGTGCCAGCAGCCAACCAACAGGTTTAGCTGAAGCTTTCTTT. As protein: CASSQPTGLAEAFF.

The gene calls are TRBV3-1 and TRBJ2-2; a weak D match, TRBD1 (6 bases). This CDR3 has 19 residues. V was shortened by 0 bases and J by 3 bases, with 20 bases between the two germline ends. The germline V gene encodes CDR1 LGHDT and CDR2 YNNKEL (reference sequence). The CDR3 loop is CASSQDNRVAVGDTGELFF. CDR3 in DNA: TGTGCCAGCAGCCAAGATAACAGGGTGGCGGTTGGGGACACCGGGGAGCTGTTTTTT.

This clonotype is termed medium-sized. The rearrangement uses TRBV20-1 and TRBJ2-7; 8 bases line up with TRBD1. The CDR3 runs 14 residues. Losses at the gene ends were 5 bases for V and 5 bases for J; bases not matched to a gene: 11. CDR1 and CDR2 (germline): DFQATT, SNEGSKA (reference sequence). CDR3 residues: CSARTTGVFHEQYF. The CDR3 DNA reads TGCAGTGCTCGTACGACAGGGGTTTTCCACGAGCAGTACTTC.

This clonotype has ten or more counts. The J gene is TRBJ1-5, the V gene TRBV10-2; possible D gene TRBD1, 5 bases. The germline V and J ends were trimmed by 8 bases and 7 bases, with 15 bases remaining between them. Germline lookup yields CDR1 WSHSY and CDR2 SAAADI. The CDR3 covers 13 residues. This chain's CDR3 is CASSQQGGQPQHF. CDR3 DNA: TGCGCCAGCTCCCAGCAGGGAGGCCAGCCCCAGCATTTT.

This clonotype occurred a few times. This chain connects TRBV11-2 to TRBJ2-7, with no clear D. The CDR3 sequence is 15 residues long. The V end lost 1 base, the J end lost 5 bases, and 15 bases lay between the germline ends. Germline V lookup: CDR1 SGHAT, CDR2 FQNNGV. The CDR3 bases are TGTGCCAGCAGCTTAGGAGGCAATTGGGGTAACGAGCAGTACTTC. As protein: CASSLGGNWGNEQYF.

This clonotype was seen more than once but under ten times. The gene calls are TRBV28 and TRBJ1-2; the D is unclear. V lost 6 bases and J 7 bases, leaving 12 bases between the germline ends. The CDR3 runs 12 residues. Germline CDR1 reads MDHEN; CDR2 reads SYDVKM. CDR3 loop: CASRVLSLGYTF. The CDR3, as DNA: TGTGCCAGCAGGGTCCTTAGTCTTGGCTACACCTTC.

The rearrangement uses TRBV29-1 and TRBJ1-2; 7 bases align to TRBD1. After removal of 6 bases from V and 3 bases from J, the junction contained 7 bases not matched to a gene. The CDR3 is made up of 13 amino acids. Per the germline V gene, CDR1 is SQVTM and CDR2 is ANQGSEA. CDR3 sequence: CSVQGGRDYGYTF. CDR3 nucleotide sequence: TGCAGCGTGCAAGGGGGCAGGGACTATGGCTACACCTTC.

The chain uses TRBV28 and TRBJ1-4; 7 bases map to TRBD1. CDR3 length equals 16 residues. V dropped 2 bases and J dropped 6; count of bases not matched to a gene: 9. Germline CDR1 and CDR2: MDHEN and SYDVKM. CDR3 coding DNA: TGTGCCAGCAGTTTACCTCCAGGGGGTAGCGATGAAAAACTGTTTTTT. Translated: CASSLPPGGSDEKLFF. The whole variable domain, remainder taken from reference TRBV28 and TRBJ1-4, is DVKVTQSSRYLVKRTGEKVFLECVQDMDHENMFWYRQDPGLGLRLIYFSYDVKMKEKGDIPEGYSVSREKKERFSLILESASTNQTSMYLCASSLPPGGSDEKLFFGSGTQLSVL.

This clonotype was counted ten times or more. The chain is built from TRBV11-2 and TRBJ1-1, with D tentatively TRBD1 (6 bases). Germline V CDR1 and CDR2: SGHAT, FQNNGV. The CDR3 length is 13 residues. With 6 bases removed from V and 1 base from J, the gap between germline ends came to 9 bases. CDR3 amino acids: CASRGQTNTEAFF. CDR3 bases: TGTGCCAGCAGGGGACAAACGAACACTGAAGCTTTCTTT.